This T cell receptor (beta chain) was observed in a study of response to subunit inactivated influenza vaccine. J gave up 4 bases and V 4 bases, and 4 bases lay outside the gene matches. Germline CDR1 MGHDK, CDR2 SYGVNS. The CDR3 contains 15 residues. Each CDR3 protein gets one entry after TCRdb re-called the RT-PCR reads with MiXCR. The table includes about 650,000 distinct CDR3 sequences, approximately 14% detected once. The chain employs TRBV25-1 and TRBJ2-1; 10 bases are a match to TRBD2. Sequenced here: PBMCs from blood, sampled 12 days after vaccination. The receptor was derived from a man aged 50-59 years who received an inactivated influenza vaccine. CDR3 coding DNA: TGTGCCAGCAGTGTCGGACTAGCGGTATACAATGAGCAGTTCTTC. Residues: CASSVGLAVYNEQFF. Complete variable domain (other parts from reference TRBV25-1 and TRBJ2-1): EADIYQTPRYLVIGTGKKITLECSQTMGHDKMYWYQQDPGMELHLIHYSYGVNSTEKGDLSSESTVSRIRTEHFPLTLESARPSHTSQYLCASSVGLAVYNEQFFGPGTRLTVL.